The T cell receptor beta chain under discussion was sequenced for a study of T cells in localized non-small cell lung cancer. This clone was seen a few times. The antigen is unknown. Study-wide points: Within adjacent lung there appeared a median about 54 of the top 100 tumor clones. Greater T cell density in blood accompanied longer overall survival. Owing to sequencing of a solitary tumor region, heterogeneity cannot be discounted. T cell clonality was highest in uninvolved adjacent lung, above tumor.

Trimming took 0 bases from V and 2 from J, leaving 20 bases between them. The CDR3 has 18 residues. Produced via immunoSEQ multiplex PCR; TCRdb's table is partial and in-frame only. The table records approximately 43,000 clones, 70% to 90% of them present only once. This chain connects TRBV23-1 to TRBJ2-7; D unclear. TRBV23-1 is classed as an ORF, of uncertain function. The source of this sequence is a woman between 18 and 55 years old with stage III lung adenocarcinoma. Material: peripheral blood, obtained before any cancer treatment. The CDR3 region has the DNA TGCGCCAGCAGTCAATCGACTGAAGTGCGGATATTAGCCTACGAGCAGTACTTC. Translated: CASSQSTEVRILAYEQYF.